This T cell receptor beta chain stems from a study of blood T cell repertoires in COVID-19 (dated by TCRdb to about 2020). Regarding the research as a whole: Samples from collaborators originated in the United States, Italy and Spain and spanned both the acute and convalescent phases of COVID-19. The prospective study material was composed of cDNA or gDNA derived from T cells, B-cell-depleted T cells, or PBMCs. Subjects who had been exposed to COVID-19, were actively infected with it, or had recovered from it provided the deeply sampled blood TCRbeta repertoires that made up the dataset. The repertoires were released in a freely available public database meant as a resource for research on the immune response to SARS-CoV-2. Samples were obtained from the ongoing ImmuneRACE study (first 160 participants) and from over 1,000 subjects provided by 6 global collaborators. A de-identified subject ID, COVID-19 status, age in years and sex were almost always included in the sample metadata. Where available, HLA class I and class II types were obtained from metadata supplied by the sample provider rather than from assay-based typing.

What the authors observed across the whole study: The amount of clinical and demographic metadata varied by source and participant and was provided uncurated.

Participants in the prospective study were aged roughly 18 to 100 years, lived in some 24 United States geographic areas, and enrolled through a virtual design. In the prospective study, cohorts were assigned on the basis of participant-reported clinical history obtained from a screening survey and a study questionnaire. Recovered participants in ImmuneRACE Cohort 3 were defined as having two consecutive negative NP/OP PCR tests, clearance from a healthcare professional, or resolution of symptoms. Each participant in the prospective study had whole blood, serum and a nasopharyngeal or oropharyngeal swab collected by mobile phlebotomists. Prospective study participants could optionally give additional blood draws and questionnaires over an approximately two-month period. Blood samples from the prospective study were shipped frozen or at room temperature prior to DNA extraction. Looking up the germline V gene (reference sequence) yields CDR1 LNHDA and CDR2 SQIVND. Inclusive of the bounding cysteine and phenylalanine, the CDR3 is 13 residues long. Only the CDR3 region is kept as DNA, spanning 39 bases read in frame from base 1.

This clone was counted a single time. There is no known antigen for this receptor. Its ends do not fully match the called genes, so a read error is possible. TCRbeta CDR3 regions were amplified from genomic DNA by means of the immunoSEQ Assay, a bias-controlled multiplex PCR. The study's own analysis went as follows. The number of nucleated cells in each sample was estimated from the amplification of reference gene primers within the assay. To quantify the absolute abundance of each unique TCRbeta CDR3 rearrangement, sequence reads were collapsed and filtered. For each sample, productive Simpson clonality was calculated as the square root of Simpson's diversity index across productive rearrangements. TCRdb retrieved this table from immuneACCESS and kept in-frame rearrangements only. Not all clones are present; in checked studies, unresolved V genes account for under half, and no reason is known for the remainder. For V, J and clone size, that table is used; D and trimming come from the DNA. This sample lists some 330,000 clones; roughly nine tenths were detected once. 15% to 20% of the sample is in the top ten clones.

Material for sequencing was PBMCs or T cells enriched from blood (not recorded which). The receptor chain draws on TRBV19 and TRBJ1-1; the D gene is perhaps TRBD1, on 6 matching bases. This receptor was obtained from a woman in her twenties or thirties who had recovered from COVID-19. The bases read TGTGCCAGTAGTATAAGGGGGACCCTACAGCTCGTCTTT. Its protein product is CASSIRGTLQLVF.